This T cell receptor beta chain originates from a study of Graves' ophthalmopathy and Graves' hyperthyroidism. Study-wide results and caveats: Also, most clonotypes expanded in the thyroid above 0.001 frequency appeared in blood. Discriminating ophthalmopathy from stable hyperthyroidism, a 13-signature model attained a sensitivity of about 90% and a specificity of 81.08%. Ophthalmopathy progression was predicted by the model at roughly 66% sensitivity and about 72% specificity.

PBMCs were density-gradient isolated from approximately 10 ml fresh blood. Trimming cost V 2 bases and J 0 bases, with 14 bases left between them. Germline loops: CDR1 KGHSH, CDR2 LQKENI. The CDR3 is 17 amino acids. RNA transcripts were the template, and TCR beta CDR3 regions were amplified from them. Following a first-round RT-PCR that used HTBI primers, a second-round multiplex PCR was carried out. TCRdb fed the multiplex PCR reads into MiXCR, producing one record per CDR3 protein. The sample holds fewer than 350,000 distinct CDR3 sequences, 15% to 20% seen once. This clonotype has ten or more counts. Its antigen is unknown.

Material: peripheral blood. The origin of this receptor is an adult man with Graves' ophthalmopathy. The chain uses TRBV18 and TRBJ1-5, with D hard to call. CDR3 bases: TGTGCCAGCTCACCATCACAGCTCCAGACTAGCAATCAGCCCCAGCATTTT. Its translation: CASSPSQLQTSNQPQHF.